In its sample, the clone carrying this T cell receptor beta chain was seen once. The antigen is not known. These data come from a study of T cells in localized non-small cell lung cancer. Study conclusions and caveats: There was higher T cell clonality in uninvolved adjacent lung than in tumor, and it was highest there. Higher T cell density in the blood was associated with longer overall survival, whereas higher adjacent-lung clonality associated with shorter survival. Out of the top 100 tumor clones, a median 57 were seen in adjacent lung.

Profiled with immunoSEQ multiplex PCR; TCRdb holds only in-frame clones, not every one. Among approximately 47,000 clones listed, about 88% were seen once. CDR1 and CDR2 (germline): SGHVS, FNYEAQ. CDR3 length: 15 amino acids. With 1 base clipped from V and 4 bases from J, the junction kept 3 bases outside the gene matches. The rearrangement joins TRBV7-6 to TRBJ1-3; 8 bases are shared with TRBD1. The TCR comes from a man aged 40 to 69 with stage II lung adenocarcinoma. The sequencing used PBMCs, collected before any cancer treatment. This CDR3 is CASSLGTGLGNTIYF. The CDR3 region has the DNA TGTGCCAGCAGCTTAGGGACAGGGCTAGGAAACACCATATATTTT.